The rows below give T cell receptor beta chains drawn from one sample of a study of PD-L1 blockade in urothelial cancer. The table came from immunoSEQ multiplex PCR; TCRdb's copy has only in-frame clones and leaves some out. The profile shows about 83,000 clones, 87% of them singletons. The specimen comprised PBMCs, sampled around atezolizumab (anti-PD-L1) treatment. The receptor set was obtained from a woman aged 65 to 85 with urothelial cancer. CDR3s include the opening cysteine and the closing phenylalanine or tryptophan. A D gene is named only where the DNA matches it firmly. Only some rows state a clone size, as once, few, many or a class for expanded clones.

D gene: TRBD1
V gene: TRBV4-3
J gene: TRBJ1-6
clone size: NA
CDR3 protein: CASSQETDRDYSPLHF
CDR3 DNA: TGCGCCAGCAGCCAGGAAACGGACAGGGATTATTCACCCCTCCACTTT

D gene: TRBD1
V gene: TRBV2
J gene: TRBJ2-7
clone size: NA
CDR3 protein: CASRGGLGGPYEQYF
CDR3 DNA: TGTGCCAGCAGAGGCGGTTTAGGGGGCCCCTACGAGCAGTACTTC

D gene: NA
V gene: TRBV23-1
J gene: TRBJ2-7
clone size: NA
CDR3 protein: CASSPVRAQYF
CDR3 DNA: TGCGCCAGCAGTCCTGTCAGGGCCCAGTACTTC

D gene: TRBD2
V gene: TRBV5-1
J gene: TRBJ2-1
clone size: NA
CDR3 protein: CASSFRLAGVSDGEQFF
CDR3 DNA: TGCGCCAGCAGCTTCCGACTAGCGGGAGTCTCTGATGGTGAGCAGTTCTTC

D gene: NA
V gene: TRBV28
J gene: TRBJ2-1
clone size: NA
CDR3 protein: CASSPGGAIYNEQFF
CDR3 DNA: TGTGCCAGCAGCCCCGGTGGGGCTATCTACAATGAGCAGTTCTTC

D gene: TRBD1
V gene: TRBV5-6
J gene: TRBJ2-7
clone size: NA
CDR3 protein: CASSDTGGAYEQYF
CDR3 DNA: TGTGCCAGCAGCGACACAGGGGGCGCTTACGAGCAGTACTTC

D gene: NA
V gene: TRBV18
J gene: TRBJ1-1
clone size: NA
CDR3 protein: CASSPTAENTEAFF
CDR3 DNA: TGTGCCAGCTCACCGACAGCAGAGAACACTGAAGCTTTCTTT

D gene: TRBD2
V gene: TRBV11-2
J gene: TRBJ2-1
clone size: once
CDR3 protein: CASSLLAGAYNEQFF
CDR3 DNA: TGTGCCAGCAGCTTGCTAGCGGGAGCTTACAATGAGCAGTTCTTC

D gene: TRBD2
V gene: TRBV18
J gene: TRBJ2-1
clone size: NA
CDR3 protein: CASSPLAGGGHEQFF
CDR3 DNA: TGTGCCAGCTCACCTCTAGCGGGAGGGGGCCATGAGCAGTTCTTC

D gene: TRBD2
V gene: TRBV4-1
J gene: TRBJ2-1
clone size: NA
CDR3 protein: CASSQDRISGNEQFF
CDR3 DNA: TGCGCCAGCAGCCAAGATAGGATTAGCGGGAATGAGCAGTTCTTC

D gene: NA
V gene: TRBV7-6
J gene: TRBJ2-6
clone size: NA
CDR3 protein: CASSLPAHSGSGANVLTF
CDR3 DNA: TGTGCCAGCAGCTTACCCGCCCACAGTGGGTCTGGGGCCAACGTCCTGACTTTC

D gene: NA
V gene: TRBV6-1
J gene: TRBJ2-2
clone size: NA
CDR3 protein: CASSEAWTLNTGELFF
CDR3 DNA: TGTGCCAGCAGTGAAGCGTGGACTTTGAACACCGGGGAGCTGTTTTTT

D gene: TRBD2
V gene: TRBV2
J gene: TRBJ2-3
clone size: NA
CDR3 protein: CASKLAGGTDTQYF
CDR3 DNA: TGTGCCAGCAAACTAGCGGGGGGCACAGATACGCAGTATTTT

D gene: NA
V gene: TRBV2
J gene: TRBJ2-2
clone size: NA
CDR3 protein: CASSELSPGNTGELFF
CDR3 DNA: TGTGCCAGCAGTGAATTGTCCCCAGGGAACACCGGGGAGCTGTTTTTT

D gene: NA
V gene: TRBV2
J gene: TRBJ2-1
clone size: NA
CDR3 protein: CASRDPLRNEQFF
CDR3 DNA: TGTGCCAGCCGGGATCCCCTTAGGAATGAGCAGTTCTTC

D gene: NA
V gene: TRBV2
J gene: TRBJ2-1
clone size: NA
CDR3 protein: CASSELPSSAGEQFF
CDR3 DNA: TGTGCCAGCAGTGAACTGCCCTCATCCGCCGGTGAGCAGTTCTTC

D gene: NA
V gene: TRBV6-1
J gene: TRBJ2-7
clone size: NA
CDR3 protein: CASSEVWGLGGYEQYF
CDR3 DNA: TGTGCCAGCAGTGAGGTTTGGGGATTGGGGGGCTACGAGCAGTACTTC

D gene: NA
V gene: TRBV5-4
J gene: TRBJ2-7
clone size: NA
CDR3 protein: CASSYGSFYEQYF
CDR3 DNA: TGTGCCAGCAGCTATGGGAGTTTTTACGAGCAGTACTTC

D gene: TRBD1
V gene: TRBV6-5
J gene: TRBJ1-5
clone size: NA
CDR3 protein: CASSPGQGGNQPQHF
CDR3 DNA: TGTGCCAGCAGCCCGGGACAGGGAGGCAATCAGCCCCAGCATTTT

D gene: TRBD1
V gene: TRBV28
J gene: TRBJ1-2
clone size: NA
CDR3 protein: CASLNSPGTGGLNGYTF
CDR3 DNA: TGTGCCAGCTTGAACTCCCCCGGGACAGGGGGTTTGAATGGCTACACCTTC

D gene: TRBD1
V gene: TRBV10-3
J gene: TRBJ1-2
clone size: NA
CDR3 protein: CAISRDRGYYGYTF
CDR3 DNA: TGTGCCATCAGCCGGGACAGGGGTTACTATGGCTACACCTTC

D gene: NA
V gene: TRBV7-6
J gene: TRBJ1-2
clone size: few
CDR3 protein: CASSLGGGTDGYTF
CDR3 DNA: TGTGCCAGCAGCTTAGGTGGAGGGACGGATGGCTACACCTTC

D gene: TRBD1
V gene: TRBV10-3
J gene: TRBJ1-2
clone size: NA
CDR3 protein: CAIRGGQGIGYGYTF
CDR3 DNA: TGTGCCATCAGGGGAGGACAGGGGATCGGCTATGGCTACACCTTC

D gene: TRBD1
V gene: TRBV6-6
J gene: TRBJ1-2
clone size: NA
CDR3 protein: CASRTGGEIYGYTF
CDR3 DNA: TGTGCCAGCAGGACAGGGGGCGAAATTTATGGCTACACCTTC

D gene: TRBD1
V gene: TRBV6-5
J gene: TRBJ2-3
clone size: NA
CDR3 protein: CASTPRQGIADTQYF
CDR3 DNA: TGTGCCAGCACCCCCCGACAGGGGATCGCAGATACGCAGTATTTT

D gene: TRBD2
V gene: TRBV27
J gene: TRBJ2-2
clone size: NA
CDR3 protein: CASSLSTRLADTGELFF
CDR3 DNA: TGTGCCAGCAGTTTATCGACTAGACTAGCGGACACCGGGGAGCTGTTTTTT

D gene: NA
V gene: TRBV7-9
J gene: TRBJ2-1
clone size: NA
CDR3 protein: CASSLWGTGHSYNEQFF
CDR3 DNA: TGTGCCAGCAGCTTATGGGGGACGGGACACTCCTACAATGAGCAGTTCTTC

D gene: TRBD2
V gene: TRBV2
J gene: TRBJ2-7
clone size: NA
CDR3 protein: CASSAGTALAGGLAYEQYF
CDR3 DNA: TGTGCCAGCAGTGCCGGGACAGCTCTAGCGGGAGGTTTGGCCTACGAGCAGTACTTC

D gene: TRBD2
V gene: TRBV6-1
J gene: TRBJ2-2
clone size: NA
CDR3 protein: CASRLAGSTGELFF
CDR3 DNA: TGTGCCAGTCGACTAGCGGGGAGCACCGGGGAGCTGTTTTTT

D gene: TRBD1
V gene: TRBV5-1
J gene: TRBJ1-1
clone size: NA
CDR3 protein: CASSTHRGNTEAFF
CDR3 DNA: TGCGCCAGCAGCACACACAGGGGTAACACTGAAGCTTTCTTT

D gene: NA
V gene: TRBV28
J gene: TRBJ1-4
clone size: NA
CDR3 protein: CASSPQTGGWEKLFF
CDR3 DNA: TGTGCCAGCAGTCCCCAGACAGGCGGTTGGGAAAAACTGTTTTTT

D gene: NA
V gene: TRBV9
J gene: TRBJ2-1
clone size: NA
CDR3 protein: CASGGQGFGDEQFF
CDR3 DNA: TGTGCCAGCGGAGGGCAGGGTTTTGGCGATGAGCAGTTCTTC

D gene: TRBD1
V gene: TRBV29-1
J gene: TRBJ2-7
clone size: NA
CDR3 protein: CSVGRQGAAYEQYF
CDR3 DNA: TGCAGCGTTGGAAGACAGGGGGCGGCCTACGAGCAGTACTTC

D gene: TRBD2
V gene: TRBV7-3
J gene: TRBJ2-7
clone size: many
CDR3 protein: CASGEYAGGEQYF
CDR3 DNA: TGTGCCAGCGGGGAATACGCGGGGGGCGAGCAGTACTTC

D gene: NA
V gene: TRBV7-2
J gene: TRBJ1-1
clone size: NA
CDR3 protein: CASSPRGLEAFF
CDR3 DNA: TGTGCCAGCAGCCCCCGAGGGCTTGAAGCTTTCTTT

D gene: TRBD1
V gene: TRBV29-1
J gene: TRBJ1-2
clone size: NA
CDR3 protein: CSVSPGQGPFGGYTF
CDR3 DNA: TGCAGCGTCTCCCCGGGACAGGGCCCTTTCGGTGGCTACACCTTC

D gene: NA
V gene: TRBV20-1
J gene: TRBJ2-5
clone size: NA
CDR3 protein: CSARAETQYF
CDR3 DNA: TGCAGTGCTAGAGCGGAGACCCAGTACTTC

D gene: TRBD1
V gene: TRBV2
J gene: TRBJ1-1
clone size: NA
CDR3 protein: CASSTTGANTEAFF
CDR3 DNA: TGTGCCAGCAGCACGACAGGGGCGAACACTGAAGCTTTCTTT

D gene: TRBD2
V gene: TRBV4-1
J gene: TRBJ2-5
clone size: NA
CDR3 protein: CASSPRTSGSTETQYF
CDR3 DNA: TGCGCCAGCAGCCCCAGGACTAGCGGGAGCACAGAGACCCAGTACTTC

D gene: NA
V gene: TRBV6-4
J gene: TRBJ1-2
clone size: NA
CDR3 protein: CASSESGYGYTF
CDR3 DNA: TGTGCCAGCAGTGAAAGCGGTTACGGCTACACCTTC

D gene: NA
V gene: TRBV5-1
J gene: TRBJ2-3
clone size: NA
CDR3 protein: CASSLGQVEDTQYF
CDR3 DNA: TGCGCCAGCAGCTTGGGACAGGTGGAAGATACGCAGTATTTT

D gene: NA
V gene: TRBV7-2
J gene: TRBJ2-5
clone size: NA
CDR3 protein: CASSLVGGTQYF
CDR3 DNA: TGTGCCAGCAGCTTAGTTGGGGGCACCCAGTACTTC

D gene: TRBD1
V gene: TRBV2
J gene: TRBJ1-4
clone size: NA
CDR3 protein: CASSYDRGLFF
CDR3 DNA: TGTGCCAGCAGTTATGACAGGGGACTGTTTTTT

D gene: TRBD1
V gene: TRBV25-1
J gene: TRBJ2-1
clone size: few
CDR3 protein: CASSPQGWSEQFF
CDR3 DNA: TGTGCCAGCAGTCCACAGGGGTGGAGTGAGCAGTTCTTC

D gene: NA
V gene: TRBV4-2
J gene: TRBJ2-7
clone size: NA
CDR3 protein: CASSQDGGYEQYF
CDR3 DNA: TGTGCCAGCAGCCAAGATGGAGGGTACGAGCAGTACTTC

D gene: TRBD2
V gene: TRBV2
J gene: TRBJ2-3
clone size: NA
CDR3 protein: CASSENPSGTDTQYF
CDR3 DNA: TGTGCCAGCAGTGAAAACCCTAGCGGGACAGATACGCAGTATTTT

D gene: TRBD2
V gene: TRBV19
J gene: TRBJ2-7
clone size: NA
CDR3 protein: CASNQGLSYEQYF
CDR3 DNA: TGTGCCAGTAATCAGGGACTATCCTACGAGCAGTACTTC

D gene: TRBD2
V gene: TRBV6-6
J gene: TRBJ2-5
clone size: NA
CDR3 protein: CASSRGLAGVSETQYF
CDR3 DNA: TGTGCCAGCAGCCGCGGACTAGCGGGAGTTTCGGAGACCCAGTACTTC

D gene: TRBD2
V gene: TRBV10-3
J gene: TRBJ2-1
clone size: NA
CDR3 protein: CAIRGSREGMYNEQFF
CDR3 DNA: TGTGCCATCAGAGGATCGCGGGAGGGTATGTACAATGAGCAGTTCTTC

D gene: NA
V gene: TRBV19
J gene: TRBJ1-2
clone size: NA
CDR3 protein: CASRPNLGQRNYGYTF
CDR3 DNA: TGTGCCAGTAGGCCTAACCTCGGACAGAGAAACTATGGCTACACCTTC

D gene: TRBD1
V gene: TRBV10-3
J gene: TRBJ2-7
clone size: NA
CDR3 protein: CAISEGTGTYEQYF
CDR3 DNA: TGTGCCATCAGTGAAGGGACAGGGACCTACGAGCAGTACTTC

D gene: NA
V gene: TRBV4-2
J gene: TRBJ1-5
clone size: NA
CDR3 protein: CASSQGRGLQPQHF
CDR3 DNA: TGTGCCAGCAGCCAAGGAAGGGGCCTCCAGCCCCAGCATTTT